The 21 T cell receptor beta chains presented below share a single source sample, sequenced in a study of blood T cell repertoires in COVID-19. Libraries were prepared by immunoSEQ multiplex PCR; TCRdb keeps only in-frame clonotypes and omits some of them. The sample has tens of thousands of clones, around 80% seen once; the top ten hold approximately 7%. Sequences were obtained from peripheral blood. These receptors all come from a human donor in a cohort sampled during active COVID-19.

CDR3 DNA: TGTGCCAGCAGCCACCGACAGGGGGGATCCGCAACTAATGAAAAACTGTTTTTT. Protein product: CASSHRQGGSATNEKLFF. V and J are TRBV7-9 and TRBJ1-4, with 9 bases fitting TRBD1. The V gene's germline CDR1 is SEHNR and CDR2 FQNEAQ (reference sequence). CDR3 length equals 18 residues. V dropped 5 bases and J dropped 0; count of bases not matched to a gene: 10.

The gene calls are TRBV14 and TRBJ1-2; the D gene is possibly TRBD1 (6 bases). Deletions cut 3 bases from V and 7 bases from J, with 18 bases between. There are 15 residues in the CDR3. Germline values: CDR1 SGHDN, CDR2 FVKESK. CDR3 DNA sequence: TGTGCCAGCAGCCAGGTATCAGGGGCGCGCGGTGGCTACACCTTC. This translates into CASSQVSGARGGYTF. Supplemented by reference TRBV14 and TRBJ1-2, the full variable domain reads EAGVTQFPSHSVIEKGQTVTLRCDPISGHDNLYWYRRVMGKEIKFLLHFVKESKQDESGMPNNRFLAERTGGTYSTLKVQPAELEDSGVYFCASSQVSGARGGYTFGSGTRLTVV.

The CDR3 DNA reads as TGTGCCAGCAGCTCCCCTAGCGGGGGGCCCCCTTACGAGCAGTACTTC. It codes for CASSSPSGGPPYEQYF. The rearrangement uses TRBV21-1 and TRBJ2-7; TRBD2 is the table's D call and was not checked against the DNA. TRBV21-1 is an annotated pseudogene. The CDR3 loop spans 16 amino acids.

In DNA form, the CDR3 reads TGTGCCAGCAGCCCCCGACACAACACTGAAGCTTTCTTT. Protein: CASSPRHNTEAFF. This chain joins TRBV11-3 and TRBJ1-1; unclear D gene. CDR1 and CDR2 from the germline V gene are SGHNT and YENEEA. Trimming left V 5 bases short and J 2 bases short, with 9 bases between. The CDR3 is made up of 13 amino acids.

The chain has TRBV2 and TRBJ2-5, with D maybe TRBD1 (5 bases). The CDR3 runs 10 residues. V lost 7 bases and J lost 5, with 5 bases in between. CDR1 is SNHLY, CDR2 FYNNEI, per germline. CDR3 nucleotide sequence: TGTGCCAGCAAGGGGGAGACCCAGTACTTC. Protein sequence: CASKGETQYF.

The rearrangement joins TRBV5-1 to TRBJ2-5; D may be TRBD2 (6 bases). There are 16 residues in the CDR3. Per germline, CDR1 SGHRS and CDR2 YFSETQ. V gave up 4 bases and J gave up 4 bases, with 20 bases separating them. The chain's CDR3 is CASSQLTGGALETQYF. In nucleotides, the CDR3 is TGCGCCAGCAGCCAACTTACCGGAGGGGCCCTAGAGACCCAGTACTTC.

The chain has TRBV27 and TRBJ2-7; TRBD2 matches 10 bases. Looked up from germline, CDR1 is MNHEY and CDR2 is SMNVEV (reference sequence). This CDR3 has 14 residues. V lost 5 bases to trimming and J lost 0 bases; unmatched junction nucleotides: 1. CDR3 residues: CASSLAGVSYEQYF. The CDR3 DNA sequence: TGTGCCAGCAGTCTAGCGGGGGTCTCCTACGAGCAGTACTTC.

The CDR3 loop reads CASSLNRGEKLFF. The CDR3 bases are TGTGCCAGCAGCTTAAACAGGGGTGAAAAACTGTTTTTT. This chain uses TRBV7-3 with TRBJ1-4; 7 bases align to TRBD1. CDR1 and CDR2 from the germline V gene are SGHTA and FQGTGA. Trimming at V came to 1 base and at J to 7 bases, leaving 0 bases not matched to a gene. CDR3 length equals 13 residues.

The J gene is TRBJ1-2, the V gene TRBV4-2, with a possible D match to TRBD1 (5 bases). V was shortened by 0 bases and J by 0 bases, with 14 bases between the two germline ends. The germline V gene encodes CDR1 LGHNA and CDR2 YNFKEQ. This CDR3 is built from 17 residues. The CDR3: CASSQDPRGSANYGYTF. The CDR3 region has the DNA TGTGCCAGCAGCCAAGACCCCCGGGGGTCGGCTAACTATGGCTACACCTTC.

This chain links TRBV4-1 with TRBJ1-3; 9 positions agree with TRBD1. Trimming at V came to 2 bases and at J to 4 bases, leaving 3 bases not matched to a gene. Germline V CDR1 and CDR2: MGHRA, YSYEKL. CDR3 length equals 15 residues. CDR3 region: CASSQPDRGGNTIYF. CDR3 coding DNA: TGCGCCAGCAGCCAACCCGACAGGGGGGGAAACACCATATATTTT.

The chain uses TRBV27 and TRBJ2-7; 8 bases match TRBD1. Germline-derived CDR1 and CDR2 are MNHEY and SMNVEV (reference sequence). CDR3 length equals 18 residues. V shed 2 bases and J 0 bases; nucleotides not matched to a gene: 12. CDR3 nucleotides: TGTGCCAGCAGTTTAAAAGGGGGACAGGTCTACAGCTCCTACGAGCAGTACTTC. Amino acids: CASSLKGGQVYSSYEQYF.

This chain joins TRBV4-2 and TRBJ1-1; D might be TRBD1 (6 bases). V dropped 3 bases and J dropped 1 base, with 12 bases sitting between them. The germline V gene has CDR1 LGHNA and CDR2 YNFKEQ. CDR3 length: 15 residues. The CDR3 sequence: CASSHHRDTNTEAFF. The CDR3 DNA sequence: TGTGCCAGCAGCCACCACAGGGATACGAACACTGAAGCTTTCTTT.

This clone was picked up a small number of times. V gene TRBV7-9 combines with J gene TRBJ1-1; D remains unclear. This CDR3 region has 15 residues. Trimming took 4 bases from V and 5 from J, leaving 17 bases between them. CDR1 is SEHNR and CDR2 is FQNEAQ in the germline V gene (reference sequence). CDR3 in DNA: TGTGCCAGCAGCTCCGGAGGGTGGGGTGGTACTGAAGCTTTCTTT. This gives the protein CASSSGGWGGTEAFF.

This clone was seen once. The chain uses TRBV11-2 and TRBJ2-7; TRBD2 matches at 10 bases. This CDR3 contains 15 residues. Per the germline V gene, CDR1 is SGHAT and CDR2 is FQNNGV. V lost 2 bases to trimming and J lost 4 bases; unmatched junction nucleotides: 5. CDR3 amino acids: CASSLTLTSGYEQYF. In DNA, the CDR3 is TGTGCCAGCAGCTTAACACTGACTAGCGGGTACGAGCAGTACTTC.

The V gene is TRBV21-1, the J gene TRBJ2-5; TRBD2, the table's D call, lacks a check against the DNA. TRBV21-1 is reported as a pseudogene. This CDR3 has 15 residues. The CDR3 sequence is CASSRTKGGQETQYF. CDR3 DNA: TGTGCCAGCAGCAGGACTAAAGGAGGCCAAGAGACCCAGTACTTC.

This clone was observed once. CDR3 DNA: TGTGCCAGCAGCCAAGGGGCTGGGGGCTTGGGCAATCAGCCCCAGCATTTT. Protein product: CASSQGAGGLGNQPQHF. V usage is TRBV3-1 (or the pseudogene TRBV3-2) and J usage is TRBJ1-5; TRBD1 is a possible D gene (6 bases). CDR3 length: 17 residues. Germline lookup yields CDR1 LGHDT and CDR2 YNNKEL (reference sequence). Trimming pared 1 base from V and 2 bases from J, leaving 15 bases between.

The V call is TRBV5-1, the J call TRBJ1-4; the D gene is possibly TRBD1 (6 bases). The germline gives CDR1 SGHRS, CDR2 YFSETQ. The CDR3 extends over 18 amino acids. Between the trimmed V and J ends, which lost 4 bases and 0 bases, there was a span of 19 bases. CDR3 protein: CASSPRIGGVPTNEKLFF. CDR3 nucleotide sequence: TGCGCCAGCAGCCCGAGGATAGGGGGAGTTCCAACTAATGAAAAACTGTTTTTT. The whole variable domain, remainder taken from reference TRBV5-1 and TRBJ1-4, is KAGVTQTPRYLIKTRGQQVTLSCSPISGHRSVSWYQQTPGQGLQFLFEYFSETQRNKGNFPGRFSGRQFSNSRSEMNVSTLELGDSALYLCASSPRIGGVPTNEKLFFGSGTQLSVL.

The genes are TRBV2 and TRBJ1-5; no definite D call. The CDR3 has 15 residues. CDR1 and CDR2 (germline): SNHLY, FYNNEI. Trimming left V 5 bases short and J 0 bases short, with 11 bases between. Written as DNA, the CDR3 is TGTGCCAGCAGTTCCCAGGCCTATAGCAATCAGCCCCAGCATTTT. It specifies CASSSQAYSNQPQHF.

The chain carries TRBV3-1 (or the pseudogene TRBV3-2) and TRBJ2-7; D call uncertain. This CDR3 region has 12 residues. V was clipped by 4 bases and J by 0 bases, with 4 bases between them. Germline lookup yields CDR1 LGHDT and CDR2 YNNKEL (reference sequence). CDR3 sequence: CASSPSSYEQYF. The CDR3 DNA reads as TGTGCCAGCAGCCCCTCCTCCTACGAGCAGTACTTC.

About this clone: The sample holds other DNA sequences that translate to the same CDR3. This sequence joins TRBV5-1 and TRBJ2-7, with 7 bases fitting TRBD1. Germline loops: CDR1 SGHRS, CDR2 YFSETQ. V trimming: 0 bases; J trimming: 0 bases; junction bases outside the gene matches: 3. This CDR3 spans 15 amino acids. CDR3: CASSLGGTASYEQYF. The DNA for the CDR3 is TGCGCCAGCAGCTTGGGGGGGACAGCCTCCTACGAGCAGTACTTC.

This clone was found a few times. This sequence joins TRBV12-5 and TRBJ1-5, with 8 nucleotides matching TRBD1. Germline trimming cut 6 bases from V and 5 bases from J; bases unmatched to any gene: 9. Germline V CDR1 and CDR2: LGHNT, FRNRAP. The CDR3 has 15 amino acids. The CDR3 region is CASGERTGWDQPQHF. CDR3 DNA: TGTGCTAGTGGAGAGAGGACAGGGTGGGATCAGCCCCAGCATTTT.